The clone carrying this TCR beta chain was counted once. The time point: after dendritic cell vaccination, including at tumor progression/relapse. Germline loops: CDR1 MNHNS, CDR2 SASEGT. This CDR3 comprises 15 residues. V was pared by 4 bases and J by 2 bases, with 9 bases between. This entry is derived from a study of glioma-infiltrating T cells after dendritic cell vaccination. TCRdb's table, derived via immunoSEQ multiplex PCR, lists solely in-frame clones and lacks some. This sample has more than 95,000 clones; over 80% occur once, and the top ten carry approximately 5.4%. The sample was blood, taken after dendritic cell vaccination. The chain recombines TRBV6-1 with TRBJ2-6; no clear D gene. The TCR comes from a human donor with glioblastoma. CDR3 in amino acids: CASSVYSTGANVLTF. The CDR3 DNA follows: TGTGCCAGCAGTGTGTACAGTACTGGGGCCAACGTCCTGACTTTC.